This T cell receptor (beta chain) comes out of a study of shared T cell receptors in the human thymus. Losses at the gene ends were 4 bases for V and 5 bases for J; bases not matched to a gene: 1. Germline V CDR1 and CDR2: SEHNR, FQNEAQ (reference sequence). The CDR3 is 14 residues long. TCRdb's table, derived via immunoSEQ multiplex PCR, lists solely in-frame clones and lacks some. This sample has about 660,000 clones; 70% to 90% occur once, and the top ten carry 0.0095% to 0.013%. These same data were also listed under a study on human thymus T cells. From that paper: Having corrective surgery for congenital heart defects, healthy Finnish infants were the ones who donated. Corrective heart surgery yielded the resections from which the thymus tissue came. Among thymic and blood repertoires, usage of V and J genes appeared biased. Related research described strongly overlapping thymic repertoires in unrelated people.

Sample: thymocytes. The origin of this receptor is a boy in the first two years of life with a congenital heart defect. The chain is built from TRBV7-9 and TRBJ2-7; 14 nucleotides agree with TRBD2. In DNA, the CDR3 is TGTGCCAGCAGCTCGGGACTAGCGGGAGACGAGCAGTACTTC. It codes for CASSSGLAGDEQYF.